The 23 T cell receptor beta chains below were found in one sample sequenced in a study of cytomegalovirus exposure and HLA in healthy donors. Vbeta (60) and Jbeta (13) primers were used in the PCR. Measured with immunoSEQ multiplex PCR; TCRdb has only the in-frame clones, and not every one. Of 140,000 or so clones in the sample, roughly 80% were seen once. Sequences were obtained from PBMCs. These receptors came from a woman aged 40 to 50 in good health and CMV-seropositive.

The rearrangement uses TRBV28 and TRBJ1-1; no clear D. The V and J ends lost 2 bases and 5 bases respectively, with 15 bases between them. Germline CDR1 MDHEN, CDR2 SYDVKM. The CDR3 covers 15 residues. The CDR3 spells CASSLEGAGRTEAFF. The CDR3 DNA reads TGTGCCAGCAGTTTAGAGGGCGCGGGCAGAACTGAAGCTTTCTTT.

The J gene is TRBJ1-5, the V gene TRBV5-1; no reliable D call. V was trimmed by 2 bases and J by 0 bases, leaving 3 bases between them. The CDR3 contains 13 residues. The germline V gene encodes CDR1 SGHRS and CDR2 YFSETQ. CDR3 in amino acids: CASSFGSNQPQHF. The CDR3, as DNA: TGCGCCAGCAGCTTCGGTAGCAATCAGCCCCAGCATTTT. The variable domain in full, with the rest retrieved from reference TRBV5-1 and TRBJ1-5, is KAGVTQTPRYLIKTRGQQVTLSCSPISGHRSVSWYQQTPGQGLQFLFEYFSETQRNKGNFPGRFSGRQFSNSRSEMNVSTLELGDSALYLCASSFGSNQPQHFGDGTRLSIL.

With respect to this clone: Other nucleotide sequences from this sample produce the same CDR3. This chain uses TRBV10-3 with TRBJ1-1, with D maybe TRBD1 (6 bases). Trimming removed 4 bases at V and 5 bases at J, with 11 bases between. Germline CDR1 and CDR2: ENHRY and SYGVKD. The CDR3 runs to 13 residues. CDR3 sequence reads: CAISGGGSTEAFF. The CDR3 bases are TGTGCCATCAGTGGCGGGGGCTCGACTGAAGCTTTCTTT.

The chain recombines TRBV5-4 with TRBJ2-5, with 10 positions matching TRBD2. The germline V gene encodes CDR1 SGHNT and CDR2 YYREEE (reference sequence). The junction had 13 bases not matched to a gene; V was cut back by 4 bases and J by 1 base. CDR3 length: 18 residues. This CDR3 is CASSLGLAGATFQETQYF. The CDR3 DNA reads TGTGCCAGCAGCCTGGGGCTAGCGGGGGCGACATTCCAAGAGACCCAGTACTTC.

The chain carries TRBV21-1 and TRBJ2-2; the table calls TRBD2, which could not be checked here. TRBV21-1 is recorded as a pseudogene. The CDR3 length is 15 residues. CDR3 nucleotide sequence: TGTGCCAGCAGCCTACGGACTATCTACACCGGGGAGCTGTTTTTT. This gives the protein CASSLRTIYTGELFF.

V is TRBV28 and J is TRBJ2-3; D may be TRBD2 (6 bases). The CDR3 contains 15 residues. With 7 bases removed from V and 5 bases from J, the gap between germline ends came to 19 bases. Germline-derived CDR1 and CDR2 are MDHEN and SYDVKM. CDR3 DNA sequence: TGTGCCAGCACCCAAAGCCCACTAGCACAAGATACGCAGTATTTT. Translation: CASTQSPLAQDTQYF.

The J gene is TRBJ1-1, the V gene TRBV28; D ambiguous. V lost 4 bases and J lost 3, with 15 bases in between. CDR1 is MDHEN and CDR2 is SYDVKM in the germline V gene. This CDR3 has 15 residues. In DNA, the CDR3 is TGTGCCAGCAGTTCCCGGACCCCGAGGGACACTGAAGCTTTCTTT. As protein: CASSSRTPRDTEAFF.

This clone was seen a single time. The gene calls are TRBV7-2 and TRBJ2-1, with a tentative D call TRBD2 (5 bases). Germline lookup yields CDR1 SGHTA and CDR2 FQGNSA. Trimming left V 2 bases short and J 3 bases short, with 11 bases between. The CDR3 is 15 residues long. CDR3 DNA sequence: TGTGCCAGCAGCTTATTCCCTAGCCTCTACAATGAGCAGTTCTTC. Translating it yields CASSLFPSLYNEQFF.

The chain is built from TRBV6-5 and TRBJ2-7, with D unclear. V was pared by 6 bases and J by 2 bases, with 14 bases between. The CDR3 is 14 residues long. The germline gives CDR1 MNHEY, CDR2 SVGAGI. CDR3 nucleotide sequence: TGTGCCAGCAGCCCCATGGCGGCCACCTACGAGCAGTACTTC. This sequence encodes CASSPMAATYEQYF.

V and J are TRBV27 and TRBJ1-1, with 8 bases fitting TRBD1. Per the germline V gene, CDR1 is MNHEY and CDR2 is SMNVEV (reference sequence). The V segment lost 8 bases and the J segment 4 bases; nucleotides outside the gene matches: 12. This CDR3 contains 15 residues. In DNA form, the CDR3 reads TGTGCCAGCCCCAGCCCAGGGGGCGGGAGCACTGAAGCTTTCTTT. This gives the protein CASPSPGGGSTEAFF.

As concerns this clone: The junction and the germline gene differ at one end; a read error may be behind it. The V and J genes are TRBV7-9 and TRBJ2-1, with 12 nucleotides matching TRBD2. Per germline, CDR1 SEHNR and CDR2 FQNEAQ (reference sequence). This CDR3 spans 15 amino acids. CDR3 amino acids: CASSPTSGSVDAGVF. Here the CDR3 DNA reads TGTGCCAGCAGCCCGACTAGCGGGAGTGTAGATGCAGGGGTCTTC.

This clone was counted a single time. The chain joins TRBV28 to TRBJ1-5, with 7 bases lining up with TRBD1. With 6 bases clipped from V and 6 bases from J, the junction kept 14 bases outside the gene matches. This CDR3 contains 16 residues. Germline V CDR1 and CDR2: MDHEN, SYDVKM. The CDR3 sequence: CASRPGAGGWAQPQHF. CDR3 coding DNA: TGTGCCAGCAGGCCCGGGGCAGGGGGTTGGGCTCAGCCCCAGCATTTT.

The chain employs TRBV28 and TRBJ2-7; 12 bases line up with TRBD2. This CDR3 has 15 amino acids. The V gene end was trimmed by 6 bases and the J gene end by 2 bases; junction bases not matched to a gene: 5. Germline lookup yields CDR1 MDHEN and CDR2 SYDVKM. The CDR3 sequence is CASRLGLAGPYEQYF. In DNA, the CDR3 is TGTGCCAGCAGGTTGGGACTAGCGGGTCCCTACGAGCAGTACTTC.

This chain uses TRBV7-8 with TRBJ1-5; a possible D gene is TRBD1 (5 bases). The germline V and J ends were trimmed by 0 bases and 7 bases, with 19 bases remaining between them. The germline V gene encodes CDR1 SGHVS and CDR2 FQNEAQ. The CDR3 spans 17 residues. CDR3 loop: CASSLAQAQGLGQPQHF. The CDR3, as DNA: TGTGCCAGCAGCTTAGCCCAAGCCCAGGGACTAGGGCAGCCCCAGCATTTT.

CDR3 region: CASSRGLAGAELAGNEQFF. The CDR3 coding sequence is TGCGCCAGCAGCCGCGGACTAGCGGGAGCTGAGTTGGCGGGGAATGAGCAGTTCTTC. The chain has TRBV5-1 and TRBJ2-1; TRBD2 matches at 13 bases. The germline V gene has CDR1 SGHRS and CDR2 YFSETQ. The CDR3 spans 19 residues. V dropped 4 bases and J dropped 7; count of bases not matched to a gene: 17.

V and J are TRBV19 and TRBJ1-5; 10 positions match TRBD1. The V gene end was trimmed by 6 bases and the J gene end by 6 bases; junction bases not matched to a gene: 8. CDR1 LNHDA and CDR2 SQIVND come from the germline V gene (reference sequence). CDR3 size: 15 residues. The CDR3 coding sequence is TGTGCCAGTAGACTGGGACAGGGGAGAAGTCAGCCCCAGCATTTT. Amino acids: CASRLGQGRSQPQHF.

The chain is built from TRBV21-1 and TRBJ1-3; the table gives TRBD1 as D, unverified against the DNA. TRBV21-1 is recorded as a pseudogene. The CDR3 has 16 amino acids. CDR3 DNA: TGTGCCAGCAGCTCCCGAGATACAGACTCTGGAAACACCATATATTTT. Translation: CASSSRDTDSGNTIYF.

The CDR3 here is CASRLEGVGSGELFF. CDR3 DNA sequence: TGTGCCAGCCGCCTAGAAGGGGTTGGATCCGGGGAGCTGTTTTTT. V and J are TRBV2 and TRBJ2-2, with TRBD1 as a possible D gene (5 bases). The length of the CDR3 is 15 residues. Looked up from germline, CDR1 is SNHLY and CDR2 is FYNNEI. Trimming pared 8 bases from V and 6 bases from J, leaving 19 bases between.

The chain carries TRBV6-6 and TRBJ1-5; no firm D call. CDR3 size: 15 residues. V shed 6 bases and J shed 3 bases, with 15 bases lying between them. Germline CDR1 MNHNY, CDR2 SVGAGI (reference sequence). For the CDR3, the DNA is TGTGCCAGCAGGACCAGTGAGGGCGACAATCAGCCCCAGCATTTT. Amino acids: CASRTSEGDNQPQHF.

The gene calls are TRBV4-1 and TRBJ2-7, with a possible D match to TRBD2 (6 bases). The V end lost 2 bases, the J end lost 7 bases, and 15 bases lay between the germline ends. Germline assignment: CDR1 MGHRA and CDR2 YSYEKL. The CDR3 runs to 14 residues. CDR3 nucleotides: TGCGCCAGCAGCCAACCGACTAGACCGGGGGAGCAGTACTTC. Translating gives CASSQPTRPGEQYF.

V usage is TRBV11-1 and J usage is TRBJ1-3; D not resolved. Trimming took off 8 bases at V and 0 bases at J, with 14 bases between the two ends. The CDR3 consists of 15 residues. The germline CDR1 and CDR2 sequences are SGHAT and FQDESV (reference sequence). For the CDR3, the DNA is TGTGCCAGCGTTAGAGACGGGAGCTCTGGAAACACCATATATTTT. This codes for CASVRDGSSGNTIYF.

The chain is built from TRBV9 and TRBJ2-7; 9 positions match TRBD2. Germline CDR1 is SGDLS and CDR2 is YYNGEE. The CDR3 is 15 residues long. V lost 4 bases, J lost 4 bases, and 9 bases stayed unmatched. The CDR3 reads CASSSGGTSRYEQYF. CDR3 nucleotides: TGTGCCAGCAGCTCCGGGGGGACTAGCCGGTACGAGCAGTACTTC. Full variable domain (outside the CDR3, taken from reference TRBV9 and TRBJ2-7): DSGVTQTPKHLITATGQRVTLRCSPRSGDLSVYWYQQSLDQGLQFLIQYYNGEERAKGNILERFSAQQFPDLHSELNLSSLELGDSALYFCASSSGGTSRYEQYFGPGTRLTVT.

This clone has a handful of counts. The chain has TRBV6-5 and TRBJ1-2; TRBD1 is a possible D gene (6 bases). The V gene lost 2 bases and the J gene lost 14 bases, with 21 bases spanning the gap. Germline values: CDR1 MNHEY, CDR2 SVGAGI. This CDR3 comprises 14 residues. As DNA, the CDR3 is TGTGCCAGCAGTTACAGAGGTGGGAGGGGGGCTACAACCTTC. Its translation: CASSYRGGRGATTF.